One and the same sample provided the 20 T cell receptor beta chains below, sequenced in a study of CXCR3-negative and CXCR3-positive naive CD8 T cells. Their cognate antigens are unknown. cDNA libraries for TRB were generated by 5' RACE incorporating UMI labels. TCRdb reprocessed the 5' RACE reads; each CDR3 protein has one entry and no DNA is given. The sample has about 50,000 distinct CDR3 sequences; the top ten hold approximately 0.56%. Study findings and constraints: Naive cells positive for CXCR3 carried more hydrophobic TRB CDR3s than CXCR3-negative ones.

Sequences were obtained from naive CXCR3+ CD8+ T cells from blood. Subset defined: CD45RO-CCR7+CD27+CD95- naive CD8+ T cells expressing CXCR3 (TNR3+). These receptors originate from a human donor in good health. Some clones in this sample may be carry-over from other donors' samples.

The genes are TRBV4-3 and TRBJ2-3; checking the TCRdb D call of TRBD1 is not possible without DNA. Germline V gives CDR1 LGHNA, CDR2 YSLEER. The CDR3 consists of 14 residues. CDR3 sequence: CASSQDFRDSEQYF.

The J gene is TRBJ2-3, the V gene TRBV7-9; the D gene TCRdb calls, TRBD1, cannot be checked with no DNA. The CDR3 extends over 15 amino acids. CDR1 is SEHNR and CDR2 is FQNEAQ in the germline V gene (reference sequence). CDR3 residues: CASSLGWGDADTQYF.

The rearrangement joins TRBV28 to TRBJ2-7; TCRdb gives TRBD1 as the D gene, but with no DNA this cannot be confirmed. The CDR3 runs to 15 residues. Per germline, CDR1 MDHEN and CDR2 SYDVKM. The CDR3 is CASRISRQGNYEQYF.

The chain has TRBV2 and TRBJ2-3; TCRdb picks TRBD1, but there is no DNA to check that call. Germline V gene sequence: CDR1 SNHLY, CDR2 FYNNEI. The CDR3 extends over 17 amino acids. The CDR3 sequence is CASSTWDRGWGTDTQYF. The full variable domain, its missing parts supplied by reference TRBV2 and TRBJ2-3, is EPEVTQTPSHQVTQMGQEVILRCVPISNHLYFYWYRQILGQKVEFLVSFYNNEISEKSEIFDDQFSVERPDGSNFTLKIRSTKLEDSAMYFCASSTWDRGWGTDTQYFGPGTRLTVL.

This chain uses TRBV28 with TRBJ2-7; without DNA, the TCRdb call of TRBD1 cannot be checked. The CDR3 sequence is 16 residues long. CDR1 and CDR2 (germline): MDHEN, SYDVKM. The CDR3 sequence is CASSLASPGSPYEQYF.

CDR3 amino acids: CASSARTSGGSGELFF. The chain carries TRBV7-9 and TRBJ2-2; the TCRdb D gene call, TRBD2, has no DNA to confirm it. CDR3 length: 16 amino acids. The V gene's germline CDR1 is SEHNR and CDR2 FQNEAQ (reference sequence). Supplemented by reference TRBV7-9 and TRBJ2-2, the full variable domain reads DTGVSQNPRHKITKRGQNVTFRCDPISEHNRLYWYRQTLGQGPEFLTYFQNEAQLEKSRLLSDRFSAERPKGSFSTLEIQRTEQGDSAMYLCASSARTSGGSGELFFGEGSRLTVL.

The CDR3 region is CATSREYAGGTTGEQFF. V is TRBV15 and J is TRBJ2-1; without DNA, the TCRdb call of TRBD2 cannot be checked. The CDR3 runs 17 residues. From germline, CDR1 is LNHNV and CDR2 YYDKDF (reference sequence).

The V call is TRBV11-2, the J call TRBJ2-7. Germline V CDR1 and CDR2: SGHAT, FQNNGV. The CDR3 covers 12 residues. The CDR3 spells CASLSLDYEQYF.

CDR3 protein: CASSWATGPNYGYTF. This chain connects TRBV27 to TRBJ1-2; TCRdb's D call, TRBD1, is unchecked because there is no DNA. Germline V lookup: CDR1 MNHEY, CDR2 SMNVEV (reference sequence). This CDR3 is built from 15 residues.

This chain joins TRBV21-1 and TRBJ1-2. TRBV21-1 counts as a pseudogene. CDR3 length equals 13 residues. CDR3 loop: CASGRPFNYGYTF.

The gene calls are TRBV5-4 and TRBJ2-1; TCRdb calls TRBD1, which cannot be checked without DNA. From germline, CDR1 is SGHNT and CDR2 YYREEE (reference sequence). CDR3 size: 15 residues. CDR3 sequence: CASSQKNGQGNEQFF.

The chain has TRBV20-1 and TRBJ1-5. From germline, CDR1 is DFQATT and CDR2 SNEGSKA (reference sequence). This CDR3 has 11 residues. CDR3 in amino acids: CSARDGQPQHF.

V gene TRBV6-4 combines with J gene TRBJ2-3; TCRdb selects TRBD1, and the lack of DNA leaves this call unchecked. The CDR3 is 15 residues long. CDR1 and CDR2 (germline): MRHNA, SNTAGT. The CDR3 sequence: CASSVQGEATDTQYF.

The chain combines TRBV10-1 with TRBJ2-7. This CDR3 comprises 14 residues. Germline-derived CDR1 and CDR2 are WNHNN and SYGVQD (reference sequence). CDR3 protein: CASSEVPKSYEQYF.

The chain's CDR3 is CASNLYLYSGANVLTF. The gene calls are TRBV7-2 and TRBJ2-6; without DNA, the TCRdb call of TRBD1 cannot be checked. CDR1 and CDR2 (germline): SGHTA, FQGNSA. The CDR3 extends over 16 amino acids. The full variable domain, in which reference TRBV7-2 and TRBJ2-6 provide the parts outside the CDR3, is GAGVSQSPSNKVTEKGKDVELRCDPISGHTALYWYRQSLGQGLEFLIYFQGNSAPDKSGLPSDRFSAERTGGSVSTLTIQRTQQEDSAVYLCASNLYLYSGANVLTFGAGSRLTVL.

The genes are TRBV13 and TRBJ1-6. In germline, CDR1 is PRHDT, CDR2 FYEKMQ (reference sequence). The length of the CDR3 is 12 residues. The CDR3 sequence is CASSLAPLPLHF.

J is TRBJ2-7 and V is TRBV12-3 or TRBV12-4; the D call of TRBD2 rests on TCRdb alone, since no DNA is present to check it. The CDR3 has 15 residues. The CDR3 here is CASSLIVGGGDEQYF.

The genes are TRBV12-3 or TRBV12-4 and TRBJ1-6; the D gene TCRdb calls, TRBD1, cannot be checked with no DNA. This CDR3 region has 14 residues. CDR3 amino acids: CASSSRDGNSPLHF.

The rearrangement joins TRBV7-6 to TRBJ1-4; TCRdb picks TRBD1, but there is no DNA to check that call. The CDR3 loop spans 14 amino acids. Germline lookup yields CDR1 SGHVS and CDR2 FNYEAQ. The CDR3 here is CASSSLGGYEKLFF. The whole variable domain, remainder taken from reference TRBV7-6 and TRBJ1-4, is GAGVSQSPRYKVTKRGQDVALRCDPISGHVSLYWYRQALGQGPEFLTYFNYEAQQDKSGLPNDRFSAERPEGSISTLTIQRTEQRDSAMYRCASSSLGGYEKLFFGSGTQLSVL.

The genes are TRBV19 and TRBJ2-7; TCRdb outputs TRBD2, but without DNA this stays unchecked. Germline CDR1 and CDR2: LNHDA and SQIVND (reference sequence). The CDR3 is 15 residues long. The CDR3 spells CASSVQTSGYYEQYF.